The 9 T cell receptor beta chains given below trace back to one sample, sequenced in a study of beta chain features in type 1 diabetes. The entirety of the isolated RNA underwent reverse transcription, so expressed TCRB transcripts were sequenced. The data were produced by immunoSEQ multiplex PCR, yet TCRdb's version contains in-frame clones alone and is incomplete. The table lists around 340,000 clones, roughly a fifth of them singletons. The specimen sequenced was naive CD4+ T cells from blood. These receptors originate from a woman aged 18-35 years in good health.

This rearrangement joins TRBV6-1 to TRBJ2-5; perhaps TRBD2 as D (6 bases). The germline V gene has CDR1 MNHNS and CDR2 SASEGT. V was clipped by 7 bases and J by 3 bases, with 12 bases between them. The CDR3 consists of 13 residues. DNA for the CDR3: TGTGCCAGCACCGGGTGGAGGGAAGAGACCCAGTACTTC. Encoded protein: CASTGWREETQYF.

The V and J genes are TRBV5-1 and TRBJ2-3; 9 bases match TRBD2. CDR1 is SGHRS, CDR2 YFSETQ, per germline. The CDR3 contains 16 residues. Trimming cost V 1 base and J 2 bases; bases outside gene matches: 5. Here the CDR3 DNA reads TGCGCCAGCAGCTTGAGGGCTAGCGGGAACACAGATACGCAGTATTTT. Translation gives CASSLRASGNTDTQYF. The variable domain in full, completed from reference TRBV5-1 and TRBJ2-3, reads KAGVTQTPRYLIKTRGQQVTLSCSPISGHRSVSWYQQTPGQGLQFLFEYFSETQRNKGNFPGRFSGRQFSNSRSEMNVSTLELGDSALYLCASSLRASGNTDTQYFGPGTRLTVL.

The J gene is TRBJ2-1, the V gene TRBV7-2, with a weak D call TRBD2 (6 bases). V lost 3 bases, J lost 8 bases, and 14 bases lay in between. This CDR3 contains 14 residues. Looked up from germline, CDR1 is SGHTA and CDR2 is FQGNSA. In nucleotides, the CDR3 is TGTGCCAGCAGCTTCGGGGCCTCGGGGGATGAGCAGTTCTTC. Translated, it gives CASSFGASGDEQFF.

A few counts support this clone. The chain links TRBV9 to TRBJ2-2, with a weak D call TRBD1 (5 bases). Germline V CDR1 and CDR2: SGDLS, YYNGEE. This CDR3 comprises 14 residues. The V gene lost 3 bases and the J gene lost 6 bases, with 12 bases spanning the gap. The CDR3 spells CASSASRVPGELFF. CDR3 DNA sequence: TGTGCCAGCAGCGCCTCCAGGGTTCCCGGGGAGCTGTTTTTT.

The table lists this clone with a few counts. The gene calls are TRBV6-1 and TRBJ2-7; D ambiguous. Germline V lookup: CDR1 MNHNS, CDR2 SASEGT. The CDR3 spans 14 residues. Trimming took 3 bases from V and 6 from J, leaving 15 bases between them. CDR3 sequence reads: CASSDWPLRGEQYF. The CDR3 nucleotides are TGTGCCAGCAGTGATTGGCCCCTTCGTGGCGAGCAGTACTTC.

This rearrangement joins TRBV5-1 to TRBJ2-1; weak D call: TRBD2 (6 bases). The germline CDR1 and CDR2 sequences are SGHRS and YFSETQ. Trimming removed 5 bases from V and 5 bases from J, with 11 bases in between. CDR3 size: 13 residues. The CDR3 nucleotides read TGCGCCAGCAGAACGGGAGACGACAATGAGCAGTTCTTC. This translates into CASRTGDDNEQFF.

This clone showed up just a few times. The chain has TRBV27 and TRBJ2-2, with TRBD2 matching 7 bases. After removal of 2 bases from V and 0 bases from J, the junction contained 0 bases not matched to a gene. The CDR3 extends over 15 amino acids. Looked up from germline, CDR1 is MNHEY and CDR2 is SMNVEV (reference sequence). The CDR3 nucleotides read TGTGCCAGCAGTTTACGGGGGGCGAACACCGGGGAGCTGTTTTTT. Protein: CASSLRGANTGELFF.

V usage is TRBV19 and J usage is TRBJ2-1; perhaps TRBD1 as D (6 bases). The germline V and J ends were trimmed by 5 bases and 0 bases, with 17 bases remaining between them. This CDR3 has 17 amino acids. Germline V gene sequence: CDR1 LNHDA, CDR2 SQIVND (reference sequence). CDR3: CASSPRTVVTSYNEQFF. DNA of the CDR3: TGTGCCAGTAGTCCTCGGACAGTCGTTACCTCCTACAATGAGCAGTTCTTC. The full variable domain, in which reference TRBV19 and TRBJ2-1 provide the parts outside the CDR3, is DGGITQSPKYLFRKEGQNVTLSCEQNLNHDAMYWYRQDPGQGLRLIYYSQIVNDFQKGDIAEGYSVSREKKESFPLTVTSAQKNPTAFYLCASSPRTVVTSYNEQFFGPGTRLTVL.

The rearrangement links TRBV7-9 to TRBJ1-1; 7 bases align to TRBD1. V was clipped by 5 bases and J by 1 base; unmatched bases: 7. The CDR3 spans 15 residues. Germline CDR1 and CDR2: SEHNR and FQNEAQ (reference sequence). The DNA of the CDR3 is TGTGCCAGCAGCCATCGACAGGGCGAGAACACTGAAGCTTTCTTT. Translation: CASSHRQGENTEAFF.